These 8 T cell receptor beta chains share one sample of origin, sequenced in a study of blood T cell repertoires in COVID-19. TCRdb's table, derived via immunoSEQ multiplex PCR, lists solely in-frame clones and lacks some. The sample records approximately 290,000 clones, about 85% being singletons. The material sequenced was peripheral blood. The receptors come from a human donor with COVID-19, enrolled during active disease. The donor label of this sample is uncertain.

V and J are TRBV6-5 and TRBJ1-1; D gene unclear. V lost 6 bases and J lost 3, with 11 bases in between. This CDR3 comprises 13 residues. Germline assignment: CDR1 MNHEY and CDR2 SVGAGI. The CDR3 region has the DNA TGTGCCAGCAGGCGATCCTTGGACACTGAAGCTTTCTTT. It yields the protein CASRRSLDTEAFF.

The chain carries TRBV5-1 and TRBJ2-3; possibly TRBD2 for D (6 bases). Germline V gives CDR1 SGHRS, CDR2 YFSETQ. Trimming took off 5 bases at V and 4 bases at J, with 17 bases between the two ends. The CDR3 covers 15 residues. The CDR3 DNA sequence: TGCGCCAGCAGATCAGGAGGGTACCCAGCAGATACGCAGTATTTT. It codes for CASRSGGYPADTQYF. Full variable domain (outside the CDR3, taken from reference TRBV5-1 and TRBJ2-3): KAGVTQTPRYLIKTRGQQVTLSCSPISGHRSVSWYQQTPGQGLQFLFEYFSETQRNKGNFPGRFSGRQFSNSRSEMNVSTLELGDSALYLCASRSGGYPADTQYFGPGTRLTVL.

The gene calls are TRBV7-2 and TRBJ2-7, with D perhaps TRBD2 (6 bases). This CDR3 is 14 amino acids long. V lost 0 bases and J 3 bases, leaving 9 bases between the germline ends. From germline, CDR1 is SGHTA and CDR2 FQGNSA. CDR3: CASSLAGGYYEQYF. The CDR3 coding sequence is TGTGCCAGCAGCTTAGCGGGAGGCTACTACGAGCAGTACTTC.

This sequence joins TRBV18 and TRBJ1-5; tentatively, D is TRBD1 (6 bases). V gave up 3 bases and J gave up 7 bases, with 16 bases separating them. The germline gives CDR1 KGHSH, CDR2 LQKENI. This CDR3 is built from 15 residues. As DNA, the CDR3 is TGTGCCAGCTCACCGCAGGGGATTAGAACGCAGCCCCAGCATTTT. Its protein product is CASSPQGIRTQPQHF.

This clone was counted a single time. The chain recombines TRBV29-1 with TRBJ1-3; possible D gene TRBD1, 6 bases. CDR3 length: 13 residues. Trimming pared 4 bases from V and 0 bases from J, leaving 7 bases between. In germline, CDR1 is SQVTM, CDR2 ANQGSEA. In nucleotides, the CDR3 is TGCAGCGTTGGGACAGCCTCTGGAAACACCATATATTTT. It translates to CSVGTASGNTIYF.

The chain recombines TRBV11-2 with TRBJ2-7; D remains ambiguous. The CDR3 has 14 residues. CDR1 is SGHAT, CDR2 FQNNGV, per germline. The V end was cut by 1 base, the J end by 1 base, with 8 bases between. The CDR3, as DNA: TGTGCCAGCAGCTTAGGAAGCGCATCCTACGAGCAGTACTTC. Translation gives CASSLGSASYEQYF. The full variable domain, in which reference TRBV11-2 and TRBJ2-7 provide the parts outside the CDR3, is EAGVAQSPRYKIIEKRQSVAFWCNPISGHATLYWYQQILGQGPKLLIQFQNNGVVDDSQLPKDRFSAERLKGVDSTLKIQPAKLEDSAVYLCASSLGSASYEQYFGPGTRLTVT.

The rearrangement joins TRBV3-1 (or the pseudogene TRBV3-2) to TRBJ2-2, with 8 bases lining up with TRBD2. Germline V CDR1 and CDR2: LGHDT, YNNKEL (reference sequence). J was trimmed by 6 bases and V by 4 bases; bases with no gene match: 10. The CDR3 extends over 16 amino acids. CDR3 DNA: TGTGCCAGCAGCCCCACCAGCGGGAGAACGTCCGGGGAGCTGTTTTTT. The encoded protein is CASSPTSGRTSGELFF.

The chain uses TRBV11-2 and TRBJ2-7; D may be TRBD1 (6 bases). Trimming cost V 5 bases and J 3 bases, with 17 bases left between them. The CDR3 is made up of 15 amino acids. Germline CDR1 is SGHAT and CDR2 is FQNNGV. CDR3 coding DNA: TGTGCCAGCAGCATGGACAGCTCAATTAACTACGAGCAGTACTTC. Amino acids: CASSMDSSINYEQYF.